In its sample, the clone carrying this T cell receptor beta chain was seen once. The antigen is not known. These data come from a study of T-cell memory formation after mild COVID-19. Study as a whole: TCR clusters largely stayed donor specific. General study findings and limits: Contracting clones from day 15 to 85 showed balanced CD4/CD8; later expanders favored CD4+. Clones that contracted clustered mainly in CM and EM if CD4+ and in EMRA if CD8+.

Germline lookup yields CDR1 SGHDT and CDR2 YYEEEE. The V and J ends lost 4 bases and 11 bases respectively, with 12 bases between them. The CDR3 is 11 amino acids. TCRdb called the 5' RACE reads again in MiXCR, with one record for every CDR3 protein. In the table there are 560,000 or so distinct CDR3 sequences, approximately 15% of which are singletons. This sequence originates from an adult woman who had mild COVID-19 (a few samples of this study predate the infection). Cell type and time point are not known. V is TRBV5-6 and J is TRBJ1-1; D call uncertain. Sequenced sample: PBMCs or a T cell subset sorted from them (not recorded which). CDR3 sequence (DNA): TGTGCCAGCAGCCGAGATCAGCGGGCTTTCTTT. Translation: CASSRDQRAFF.